The 11 T cell receptor delta chains reported below all come from one sample, sequenced in a study of gamma-delta T cells after stem cell transplantation. TCRdb reapplied CATT to the RT-PCR reads. The sample comprises 2,000 to 3,000 delta-chain clones, 3% of which are singletons, and roughly 52% rests with the top ten. Material for sequencing was gamma-delta T cells. These receptors came from a human donor. It is not recorded whose cells these are; they may come from a transplant donor.

This clone was seen a few times. Given a much more abundant clone one base away, this may be a read error. The identical CDR3 is also encoded by other nucleotide sequences in the sample. The chain joins TRDV2 to TRDJ3; tentatively, D is TRDD3 (5 bases). The length of the CDR3 is 20 residues. V shed 0 bases and J shed 0 bases, with 17 bases lying between them. Germline loops: CDR1 GEAIGNYY, CDR2 EKD. CDR3 protein: CACDTMAGGSSSWDTRQMFF. The CDR3 nucleotides are TGTGCCTGTGACACCATGGCCGGGGGGTCCAGCTCCTGGGACACCCGACAGATGTTTTTC.

This clone came up a few times. Given a much more abundant clone one base away, this may be a read error. The chain joins TRDV2 to TRDJ3; 8 nucleotides match TRDD3. The CDR3 length is 21 residues. The germline V gene has CDR1 GEAIGNYY and CDR2 EKD. The CDR3 sequence: CACDTVLGGLPDSRDTRQMFF. The CDR3 region has the DNA TGTGCCTGTGACACCGTACTGGGGGGTCTACCAGACTCCCGGGACACCCGACAGATGTTTTTC.

As to this clone: A single base is all that separates this from a far larger clone, so a read error is likely. The same CDR3 arises from other DNA sequences in this sample as well. The chain carries TRDV2 and TRDJ1; 9 nucleotides align to TRDD3. The germline gives CDR1 GEAIGNYY, CDR2 EKD. This CDR3 contains 17 residues. As DNA, the CDR3 is TGTGCCTGTGACCGCCTACTGGGGGAGCCTGACACCGATAAGCTCATCTTT. Translating gives CACDRLLGEPDTDKLIF.

This clone turned up a few times. Only one base separates this from a far larger clonotype, so it likely reflects a read error. The chain has TRDV2 and TRDJ1; the match to TRDD3 covers 9 bases. Germline values: CDR1 GEAIGNYY, CDR2 EKD. J gave up 0 bases and V 0 bases, and 13 bases lay outside the gene matches. This CDR3 region has 19 residues. CDR3 loop: CACDTVSTGGTLYTDKLIF. The CDR3 coding sequence is TGTGCCTGTGACACCGTCTCAACTGGGGGAACCCTGTACACCGATAAACTCATCTTT.

This chain joins TRDV2 and TRDJ1; TRDD3 aligns across 7 bases. The CDR3 is 20 amino acids. Trimming removed 0 bases from V and 2 bases from J; junction bases left unmatched: 20. The germline CDR1 and CDR2 sequences are GEAIGNYY and EKD. The CDR3 loop is CACDTVARQGDPQGTDKLIF. Written as DNA, the CDR3 is TGTGCCTGTGACACCGTGGCGCGGCAGGGGGATCCCCAAGGGACCGATAAACTCATCTTT.

Note on this clone: The protein TCRdb lists belongs to a much larger clone and differs from this DNA's translation at residue 12, which points to a read error; the protein shown is made from the DNA. J is TRDJ1 and V is TRDV2; 8 positions match TRDD3. CDR3 length equals 15 residues. CDR1 is GEAIGNYY and CDR2 is EKD in the germline V gene. The DNA for the CDR3 is TGTGCCTGTGACACCCTTGGGGGATTTACCGATAGACTCATCTTT. This sequence encodes CACDTLGGFTDRLIF.

This clone is judged medium-sized. The V call is TRDV2, the J call TRDJ1; 12 positions agree with TRDD3. This CDR3 is 21 amino acids long. Trimming removed 0 bases from V and 5 bases from J; junction bases left unmatched: 21. Germline CDR1 reads GEAIGNYY; CDR2 reads EKD. The CDR3 spells CACDTVTPSTGGYPYRDKLIF. The CDR3 nucleotides are TGTGCCTGTGACACCGTTACGCCTAGTACTGGGGGATACCCCTACCGAGATAAACTCATCTTT.

This clone was detected only a few times. This DNA's translation and the protein TCRdb lists, from a much larger clone, do not match at residue 10, likely due to a read error; the protein shown is translated from the DNA. The chain employs TRDV2 and TRDJ1; D is possibly TRDD3 (5 bases). This CDR3 has 18 amino acids. Germline V gene sequence: CDR1 GEAIGNYY, CDR2 EKD. The ends were cut back, 2 bases at V and 0 bases at J, with 21 bases in the middle. The CDR3 DNA sequence: TGTGCCTGTGACAAATTGGGGACCCAAGTCCAGTACACCGATAAACTCATCTTT. Encoded protein: CACDKLGTQVQYTDKLIF.

This clone was seen more than once but under ten times. Given a much more abundant clone one base away, this may be a read error. In the same sample, other DNA sequences code for this CDR3. CDR3 sequence reads: CACDEVKDAPRQMFF. CDR3 nucleotide sequence: TGTGCCTGTGATGAGGTCAAGGATGCCCCCCGACAGATGTTTTTC. J is TRDJ3 and V is TRDV2, with D uncertain. The germline V gene encodes CDR1 GEAIGNYY and CDR2 EKD. Trimming cost V 4 bases and J 11 bases, with 17 bases left between them. The CDR3 sequence is 15 residues long.

Concerning this clone: A much larger clone is a single base away; this may be a read error. Other DNA sequences in this sample translate to the same CDR3. The chain joins TRDV2 to TRDJ1, with 8 bases fitting TRDD3. This CDR3 is 20 amino acids long. The ends lost 3 bases at V and 3 bases at J; junction bases unmatched: 23. CDR1 and CDR2 (germline): GEAIGNYY, EKD. CDR3 sequence (DNA): TGTGCCTGTGACCCTCTCTCTTCTACCCTGGGGGACACGAGAGCCGATAAACTCATCTTT. It translates to CACDPLSSTLGDTRADKLIF.

As to this clone: A far bigger clonotype differs at one base, so this is likely a read error. The identical CDR3 is also encoded by other nucleotide sequences in the sample. The chain uses TRDV2 and TRDJ1, with 9 bases lining up with TRDD3. Germline lookup yields CDR1 GEAIGNYY and CDR2 EKD. This CDR3 is 22 amino acids long. Unmatched junction bases numbered 25, after V lost 3 bases and J lost 0 bases. The CDR3 sequence is CACDSILPAGLGDTRYTDKLIF. CDR3 nucleotide sequence: TGTGCCTGTGACTCGATCCTTCCCGCGGGACTGGGGGACACGCGGTACACCGATAAACTCATCTTT.